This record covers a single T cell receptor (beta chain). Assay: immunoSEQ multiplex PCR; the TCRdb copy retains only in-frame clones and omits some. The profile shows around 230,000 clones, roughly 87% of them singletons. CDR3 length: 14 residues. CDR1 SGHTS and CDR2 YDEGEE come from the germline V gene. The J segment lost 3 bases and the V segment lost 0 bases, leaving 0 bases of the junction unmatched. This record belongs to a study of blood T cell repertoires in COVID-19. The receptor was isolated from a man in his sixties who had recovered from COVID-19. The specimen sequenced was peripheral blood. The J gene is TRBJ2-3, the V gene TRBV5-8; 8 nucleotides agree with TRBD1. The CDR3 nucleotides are TGTGCCAGCAGCTTGGACAGGGGGACAGATACGCAGTATTTT. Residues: CASSLDRGTDTQYF.